The 5 T cell receptor beta chains listed next were all sequenced from one sample in a study of cytomegalovirus exposure and HLA in healthy donors (dated by TCRdb to about 2017). To prepare the library, the immunoSEQ multiplex PCR assay was applied. A mixture of 60 forward primers for TCR Vbeta segments and 13 reverse primers for TCR Jbeta segments was used in the multiplex PCR. In TCRdb, the immuneACCESS table is reduced to in-frame sequences with V and J assigned. These tables do not hold every clone; where another copy was compared, an unresolved V gene accounts for under half, and the others remain unexplained. For this sample the table gives about 240,000 clones, of which roughly 85% were detected only once. The ten largest clones add up to 0.2% to 0.25% of the sample. Material for sequencing was PBMCs. These receptors all come from a girl aged 2-10 years in good health and CMV-seronegative.

This clone has only a few counts. The chain has TRBV15 and TRBJ1-1; the D gene is possibly TRBD1 (5 bases). V lost 2 bases, J lost 0 bases, and 13 bases lay in between. Germline loops: CDR1 LNHNV, CDR2 YYDKDF (reference sequence). The CDR3 covers 16 residues. Here the CDR3 reads CATSRSPTAVNTEAFF. CDR3 nucleotide sequence: TGTGCCACCAGCAGATCCCCGACAGCAGTGAACACTGAAGCTTTCTTT.

This rearrangement joins TRBV5-1 to TRBJ2-3; TRBD2 aligns across 12 bases. Losses at the gene ends were 4 bases for V and 2 bases for J; bases not matched to a gene: 5. Per the germline V gene, CDR1 is SGHRS and CDR2 is YFSETQ. The CDR3 runs 16 residues. CDR3 nucleotides: TGCGCCAGCAGCACACTAGCGGGGGGTACCACAGATACGCAGTATTTT. Translating it yields CASSTLAGGTTDTQYF.

The chain has TRBV6-1 and TRBJ2-1; 7 bases are shared with TRBD2. CDR1 MNHNS and CDR2 SASEGT come from the germline V gene. The CDR3 length is 17 residues. Unmatched junction bases numbered 7, after V lost 2 bases and J lost 0 bases. The CDR3 sequence: CASSELGLQYSYNEQFF. In DNA form, the CDR3 reads TGTGCCAGCAGTGAACTGGGACTACAGTACTCCTACAATGAGCAGTTCTTC.

For this clone: Other nucleotide sequences from this sample produce the same CDR3. V usage is TRBV10-3 and J usage is TRBJ1-1, with D maybe TRBD1 (6 bases). Trimming removed 3 bases at V and 1 base at J, with 6 bases between. The CDR3 spans 13 residues. In germline, CDR1 is ENHRY, CDR2 SYGVKD. CDR3 in amino acids: CAISEQGNTEAFF. The CDR3 nucleotides are TGTGCCATCAGTGAACAGGGGAACACTGAAGCTTTCTTT.

The CDR3 DNA follows: TGCGCCAGCAGCTTGGGGACTAGCGGGAGCTCCAATGAGCAGTTCTTC. Its protein is CASSLGTSGSSNEQFF. The chain joins TRBV5-1 to TRBJ2-1, with 13 bases lining up with TRBD2. The trim removed 0 bases at V and 6 bases at J, leaving 3 bases unmatched. Germline V gene sequence: CDR1 SGHRS, CDR2 YFSETQ. This CDR3 is 16 amino acids long.